The T cell receptor (beta chain) under discussion was sequenced for a study of blood T cells in healthy people across ages (dated by TCRdb to between 2014 and 2017). At the level of the whole study: In model experiments, roughly one uniquely barcoded TCR beta cDNA molecule per two T cells was captured by template switching. Two additional independent replicas of 1 million unique cDNA reads from the same blood draw were analyzed for two donors (one aged 18 to 30 and one aged 80 or older). The donors were split into four age groups: young (average approximately 16 years), middle-aged (roughly 42), aged (over 55) and long-lived (more than 80). Age-related changes in TCR beta repertoire diversity were measured in the study by deep sequencing normalized with unique cDNA molecular identifiers. To avoid experimental bias, donors of different ages were distributed randomly across sequencing lanes.

Systemically healthy Caucasian individuals from Russia, roughly 40 in total and aged roughly 6 to 100 years, were included as donors. Approximately 10 milliliters of peripheral blood were collected from each donor into EDTA-treated Vacutainer tubes. Ficoll-Paque density-gradient centrifugation was used to isolate PBMCs, with at least 6.5 million per sample. Total RNA was extracted from PBMCs with Trizol reagent, with at least 6 micrograms obtained per sample. The percentages of naive CD45RAhigh/CD27high T cells were determined by flow cytometry on a PBMC aliquot from every donor. Trimming at the junction amounts to 3 bases on V and 0 bases on J, and the germline ends lie 17 bases apart. Inclusive of the bounding cysteine and phenylalanine, the CDR3 is 17 residues long. The CDR3 DNA has 51 bases and is translated from base 1. The germline V gene (reference sequence) sets CDR1 to DFQATT and CDR2 to SNEGSKA.

Receptor amplification or capture employed 5' RACE. Sequencer: Illumina HiSeq 2500. The second PCR ran for roughly 7 to 11 cycles and used a J-beta primer mix along with a sample-barcoded 5' primer. A unique molecular identifier was introduced onto each TCR beta cDNA molecule by a template-switch 5' adaptor carrying 12 random nucleotides. Each sample yielded at least 3 million CDR3-containing paired-end reads. The Mint cDNA synthesis kit, primed by a TRBC-specific oligonucleotide, was used to synthesize first-strand cDNA from all RNA. After uracil-DNA glycosylase treatment, a first 18-cycle PCR used universal primers M1SS and BC2_uni_R on all cDNA. The study's own analysis went as follows. Normalization of each sample was performed by random selection of 1 million high-quality reads, each carrying a distinct molecular identifier. Reads with shared molecular identifiers were discarded instead of being binned into consensus sequences. MiTCR, with a Q25 quality threshold and the strictest error-elimination algorithm, was used for CDR3 identification, clonotype clustering and error correction. Lower-bound total TCR beta diversity was estimated with a nonparametric unseen species model using Euler transformation. TCRdb itself trimmed the public reads at Q25 with fastp, ran MiXCR and retained productive beta chains. A single entry per CDR3 protein holds the most common genes and DNA from its merged rows. What appears here as the V and J calls and clone size reflects TCRdb's work, not the paper's. A total of about 1,800,000 distinct CDR3 sequences appear in this sample, under 30% of them only once. The ten top clones hold 7.7% of the sample.

What the work shows at the level of the full study, not this receptor alone: Because the CMV infection status of the donors was unknown, age-related changes in expanded clonotypes may potentially have been confounded. Estimates of total diversity from one million sequenced T cells were regarded as lower bounds and underestimates. A strong correlation was found between observed TCR beta diversity and the percentage of naive T cells measured by flow cytometry. Compared with the aged group, more naive CD4+ T cells, fewer expanded clones and increased TCR diversity were shown by the long-lived group, suggesting age selection. As age increased, observed TCR beta diversity per million T cells dropped in a roughly linear way, and a significant reduction was already evident by age 40. Because profiling used bulk unsorted PBMCs, naive and antigen-experienced compartments could not be compared conclusively.

A few counts support this clonotype. Its antigen is unknown. Base qualities are missing; no much larger clone stands one base away. The specimen sequenced was blood. The receptor was derived from a woman aged 30 to 39 in good health. This chain joins TRBV20-1 to TRBJ2-2, with the D call tentatively TRBD1 or TRBD2, each fitting 5 bases. The DNA sequence reads TGCAGTGCTAGGTCCCTTCGGCGAGGGGCGAACACCGGGGAGCTGTTTTTT. Translation gives CSARSLRRGANTGELFF.